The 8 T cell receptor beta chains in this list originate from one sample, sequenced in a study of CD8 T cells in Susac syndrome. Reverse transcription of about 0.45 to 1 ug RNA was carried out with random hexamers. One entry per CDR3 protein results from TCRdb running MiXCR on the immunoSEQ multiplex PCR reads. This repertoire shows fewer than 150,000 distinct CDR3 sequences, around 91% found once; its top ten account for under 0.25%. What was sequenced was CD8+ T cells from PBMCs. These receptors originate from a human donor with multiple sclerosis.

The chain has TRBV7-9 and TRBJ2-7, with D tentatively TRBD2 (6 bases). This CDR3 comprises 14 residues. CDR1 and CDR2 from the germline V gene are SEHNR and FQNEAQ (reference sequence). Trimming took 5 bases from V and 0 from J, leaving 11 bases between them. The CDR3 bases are TGTGCCAGCAGCGTCACCGGGAGCTCCTACGAGCAGTACTTC. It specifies CASSVTGSSYEQYF.

CDR3 coding DNA: TGCAGCGTTGTTTTCTCTGGGGCCAACGTCCTGACTTTC. Amino acid sequence: CSVVFSGANVLTF. V is TRBV29-1 and J is TRBJ2-6; no clear D gene. Trimming took off 4 bases at V and 0 bases at J, with 4 bases between the two ends. The CDR3 consists of 13 residues. Germline V lookup: CDR1 SQVTM, CDR2 ANQGSEA.

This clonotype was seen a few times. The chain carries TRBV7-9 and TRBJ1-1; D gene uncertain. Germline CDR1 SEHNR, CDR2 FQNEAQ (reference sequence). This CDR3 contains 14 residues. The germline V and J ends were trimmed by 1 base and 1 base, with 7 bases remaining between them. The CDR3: CASSLVLGNTEAFF. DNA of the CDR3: TGTGCCAGCAGCTTAGTTCTGGGGAACACTGAAGCTTTCTTT.

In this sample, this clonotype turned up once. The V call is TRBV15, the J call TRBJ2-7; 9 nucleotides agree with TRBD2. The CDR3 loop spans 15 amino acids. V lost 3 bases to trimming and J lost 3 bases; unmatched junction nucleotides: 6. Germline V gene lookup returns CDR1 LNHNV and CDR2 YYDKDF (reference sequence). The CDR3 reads CATSRSGGRDYEQYF. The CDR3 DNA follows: TGTGCCACCAGCAGGTCTGGCGGGAGGGACTACGAGCAGTACTTC.

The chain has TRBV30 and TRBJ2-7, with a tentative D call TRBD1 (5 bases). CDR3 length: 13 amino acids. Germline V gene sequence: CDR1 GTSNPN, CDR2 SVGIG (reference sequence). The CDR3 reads CAGFGETAYEQYF. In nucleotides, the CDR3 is TGTGCGGGATTTGGTGAGACAGCCTACGAGCAGTACTTC. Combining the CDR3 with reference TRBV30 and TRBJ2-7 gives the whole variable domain SQTIHQWPATLVQPVGSPLSLECTVEGTSNPNLYWYRQAAGRGLQLLFYSVGIGQISSEVPQNLSASRPQDRQFILSSKKLLLSDSGFYLCAGFGETAYEQYFGPGTRLTVT.

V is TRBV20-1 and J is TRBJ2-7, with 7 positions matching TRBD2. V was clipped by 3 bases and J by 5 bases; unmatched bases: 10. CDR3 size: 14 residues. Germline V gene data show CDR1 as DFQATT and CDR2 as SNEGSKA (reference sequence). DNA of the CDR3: TGCAGTGCTAGGGCAGGACTAGTTGTACACGAGCAGTACTTC. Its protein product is CSARAGLVVHEQYF.

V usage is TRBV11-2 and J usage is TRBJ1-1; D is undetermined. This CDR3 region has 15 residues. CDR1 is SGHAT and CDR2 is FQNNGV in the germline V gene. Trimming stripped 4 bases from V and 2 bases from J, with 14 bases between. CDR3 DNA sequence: TGTGCCAGCAGCTCCCCAAAGGACGGAAACACTGAAGCTTTCTTT. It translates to CASSSPKDGNTEAFF.

CDR3 DNA: TGTGCCAGCAGCTCCCAGGGAGGTGAAAAACTGTTTTTT. Translating gives CASSSQGGEKLFF. This sequence joins TRBV7-9 and TRBJ1-4; D may be TRBD1 (5 bases). CDR1 and CDR2 from the germline V gene are SEHNR and FQNEAQ (reference sequence). Trimming took off 4 bases at V and 7 bases at J, with 10 bases between the two ends. The CDR3 consists of 13 residues.